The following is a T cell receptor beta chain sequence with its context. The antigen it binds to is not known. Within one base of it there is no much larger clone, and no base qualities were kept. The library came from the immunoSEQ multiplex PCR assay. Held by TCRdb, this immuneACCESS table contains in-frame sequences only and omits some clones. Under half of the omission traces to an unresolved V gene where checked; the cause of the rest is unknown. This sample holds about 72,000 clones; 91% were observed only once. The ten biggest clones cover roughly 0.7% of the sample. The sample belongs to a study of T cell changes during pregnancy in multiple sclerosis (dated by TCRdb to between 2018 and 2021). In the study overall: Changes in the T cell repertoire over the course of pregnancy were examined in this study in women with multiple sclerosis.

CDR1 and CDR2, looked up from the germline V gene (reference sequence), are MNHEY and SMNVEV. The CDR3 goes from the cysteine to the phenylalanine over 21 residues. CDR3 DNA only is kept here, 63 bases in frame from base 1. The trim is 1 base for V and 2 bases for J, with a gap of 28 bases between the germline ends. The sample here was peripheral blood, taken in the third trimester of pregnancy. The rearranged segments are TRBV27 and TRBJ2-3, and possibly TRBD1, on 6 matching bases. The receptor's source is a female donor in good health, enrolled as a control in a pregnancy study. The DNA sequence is TGTGCCAGCAGTTTATATAGTGGGGTGTGGGGGCATACACTTGACACAGATACGCAGTATTTT. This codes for CASSLYSGVWGHTLDTDTQYF.